This TCR beta chain appears in the sequencing data of a study of PD-L1 blockade in urothelial cancer. Study at large: Within tumor samples, the median T cell count was 1,100 to 1,500 cells.

Synthetic spike-ins, TCR analog templates, were added into each PCR. T cell fraction in FFPE tumors relied on housekeeping gene quantification. This table comes from immunoSEQ multiplex PCR, and its TCRdb copy is limited to in-frame clones, with some not included. This table holds more than 35,000 clones, roughly 38% found once. With regard to this clone: Its specificity is not known.

Germline CDR1 and CDR2: LGHNT and FRNRAP. The CDR3 has 14 residues. After removal of 4 bases from V and 7 bases from J, the junction contained 5 bases not matched to a gene. The study, taken as a whole, reports: Patients with durable benefit had more tumor-infiltrating T lymphocytes.

The sequence derives from a man aged 55 to 70 with urothelial cancer. The chain recombines TRBV12-5 with TRBJ1-4; 8 bases are a match to TRBD1. The sample in question was tumor tissue, obtained before atezolizumab (anti-PD-L1) treatment. The CDR3 loop reads CASGSRTGSEKLFF. Here the CDR3 DNA reads TGTGCTAGTGGTTCGAGGACAGGGTCTGAAAAACTGTTTTTT.